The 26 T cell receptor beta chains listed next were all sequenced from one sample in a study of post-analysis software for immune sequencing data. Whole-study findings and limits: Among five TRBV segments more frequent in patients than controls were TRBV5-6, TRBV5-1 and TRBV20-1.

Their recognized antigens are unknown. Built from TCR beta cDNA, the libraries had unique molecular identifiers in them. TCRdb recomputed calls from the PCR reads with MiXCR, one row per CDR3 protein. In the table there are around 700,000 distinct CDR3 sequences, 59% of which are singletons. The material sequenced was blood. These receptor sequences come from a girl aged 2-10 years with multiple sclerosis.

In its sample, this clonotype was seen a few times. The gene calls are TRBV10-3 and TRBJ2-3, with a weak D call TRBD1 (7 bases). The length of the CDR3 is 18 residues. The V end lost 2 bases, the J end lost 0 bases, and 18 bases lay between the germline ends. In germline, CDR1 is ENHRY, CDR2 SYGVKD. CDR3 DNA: TGTGCCATCAGTGAGCCTGGACAGGACTACTCTAGCACAGATACGCAGTATTTT. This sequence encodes CAISEPGQDYSSTDTQYF.

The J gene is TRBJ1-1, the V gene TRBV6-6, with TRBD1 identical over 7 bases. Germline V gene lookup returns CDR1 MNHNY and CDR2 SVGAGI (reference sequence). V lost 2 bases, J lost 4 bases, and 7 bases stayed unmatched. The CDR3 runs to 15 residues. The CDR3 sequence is CASSYPRQGATEAFF. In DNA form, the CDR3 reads TGTGCCAGCAGTTACCCAAGACAGGGTGCCACTGAAGCTTTCTTT.

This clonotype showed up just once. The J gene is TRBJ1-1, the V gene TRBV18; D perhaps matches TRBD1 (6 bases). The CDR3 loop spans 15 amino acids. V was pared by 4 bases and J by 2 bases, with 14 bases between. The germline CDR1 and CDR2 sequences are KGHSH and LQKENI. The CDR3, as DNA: TGTGCCAGCTCACACAGCAGGGGTATAAACACTGAAGCTTTCTTT. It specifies CASSHSRGINTEAFF. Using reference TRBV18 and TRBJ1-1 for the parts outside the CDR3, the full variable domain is NAGVMQNPRHLVRRRGQEARLRCSPMKGHSHVYWYRQLPEEGLKFMVYLQKENIIDESGMPKERFSAEFPKEGPSILRIQQVVRGDSAAYFCASSHSRGINTEAFFGQGTRLTVV.

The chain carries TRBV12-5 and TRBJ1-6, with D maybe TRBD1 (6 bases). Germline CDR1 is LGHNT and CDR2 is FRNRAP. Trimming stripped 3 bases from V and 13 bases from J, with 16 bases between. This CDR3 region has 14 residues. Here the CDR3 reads CASGLGQGTGPLHF. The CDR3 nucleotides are TGTGCTAGTGGTTTAGGGCAGGGGACGGGCCCCCTCCACTTT. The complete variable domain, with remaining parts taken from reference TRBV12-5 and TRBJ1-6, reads DARVTQTPRHKVTEMGQEVTMRCQPILGHNTVFWYRQTMMQGLELLAYFRNRAPLDDSGMPKDRFSAEMPDATLATLKIQPSEPRDSAVYFCASGLGQGTGPLHFGNGTRLTVT.

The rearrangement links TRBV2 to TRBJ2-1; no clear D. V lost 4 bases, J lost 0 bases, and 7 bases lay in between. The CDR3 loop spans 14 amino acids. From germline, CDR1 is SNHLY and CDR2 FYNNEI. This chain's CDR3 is CASSAQSSYNEQFF. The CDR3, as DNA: TGTGCCAGCAGTGCACAGAGCTCCTACAATGAGCAGTTCTTC.

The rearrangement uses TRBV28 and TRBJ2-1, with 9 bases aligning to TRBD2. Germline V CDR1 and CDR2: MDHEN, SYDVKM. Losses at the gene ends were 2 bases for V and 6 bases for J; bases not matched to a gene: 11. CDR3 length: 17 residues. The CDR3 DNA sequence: TGTGCCAGCAGTTTAGTTCGGCGGGGGGGTAAAGGCAATGAGCAGTTCTTC. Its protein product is CASSLVRRGGKGNEQFF.

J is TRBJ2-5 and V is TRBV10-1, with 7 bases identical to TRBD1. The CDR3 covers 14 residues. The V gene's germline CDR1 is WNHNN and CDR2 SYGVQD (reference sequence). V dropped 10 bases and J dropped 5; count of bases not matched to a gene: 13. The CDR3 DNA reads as TGCGCCACCGGCACCGGGACAGCGAAGGAGACCCAGTACTTC. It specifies CATGTGTAKETQYF.

CDR3 nucleotides: TGTGCCAGCAGCTTATGGCCCTGTTTGTCGGGAGCCCGCTACAATGAGCAGTTCTTC. Amino acids: CASSLWPCLSGARYNEQFF. This chain links TRBV7-4 with TRBJ2-1; maybe TRBD2 (6 bases). The CDR3 is made up of 19 amino acids. V lost 2 bases to trimming and J lost 3 bases, with 23 bases between them. CDR1 is SGHVT, CDR2 SQSDAQ, per germline.

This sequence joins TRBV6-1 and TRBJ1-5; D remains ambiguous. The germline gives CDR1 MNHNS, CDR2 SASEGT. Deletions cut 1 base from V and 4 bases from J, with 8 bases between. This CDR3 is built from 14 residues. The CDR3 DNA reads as TGTGCCAGCAGTGAAGTGGGCGGGAATCAGCCCCAGCATTTT. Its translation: CASSEVGGNQPQHF.

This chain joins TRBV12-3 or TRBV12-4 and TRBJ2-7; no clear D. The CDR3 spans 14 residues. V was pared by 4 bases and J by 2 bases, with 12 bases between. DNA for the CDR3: TGTGCCAGCAGTTACCCAGAGCTGCCCTACGAGCAGTACTTC. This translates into CASSYPELPYEQYF.

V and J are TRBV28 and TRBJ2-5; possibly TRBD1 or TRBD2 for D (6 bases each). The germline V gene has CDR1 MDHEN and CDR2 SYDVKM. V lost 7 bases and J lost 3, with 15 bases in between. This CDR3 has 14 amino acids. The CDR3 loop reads CASTPRGLKETQYF. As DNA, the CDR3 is TGTGCCAGCACTCCCCGGGGGCTGAAAGAGACCCAGTACTTC.

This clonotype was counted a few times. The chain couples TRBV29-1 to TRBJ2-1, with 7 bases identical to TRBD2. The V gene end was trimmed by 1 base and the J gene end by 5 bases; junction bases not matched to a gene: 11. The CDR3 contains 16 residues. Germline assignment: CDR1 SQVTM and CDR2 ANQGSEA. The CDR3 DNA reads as TGCAGCGTTGAAGGCGGGGGTTATGGCGGTCACAATGAGCAGTTCTTC. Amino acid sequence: CSVEGGGYGGHNEQFF.

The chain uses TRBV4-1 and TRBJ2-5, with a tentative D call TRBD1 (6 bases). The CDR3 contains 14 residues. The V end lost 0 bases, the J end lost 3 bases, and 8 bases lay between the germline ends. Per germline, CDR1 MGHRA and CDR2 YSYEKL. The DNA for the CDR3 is TGCGCCAGCAGCCAAGATCCAGGGGAAGAGACCCAGTACTTC. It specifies CASSQDPGEETQYF.

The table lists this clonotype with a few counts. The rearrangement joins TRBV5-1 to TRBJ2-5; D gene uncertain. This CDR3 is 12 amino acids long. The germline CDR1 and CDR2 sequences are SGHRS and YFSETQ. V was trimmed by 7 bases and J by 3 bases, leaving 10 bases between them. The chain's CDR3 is CASGSAEETQYF. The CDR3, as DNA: TGCGCCAGCGGATCTGCAGAAGAGACCCAGTACTTC.

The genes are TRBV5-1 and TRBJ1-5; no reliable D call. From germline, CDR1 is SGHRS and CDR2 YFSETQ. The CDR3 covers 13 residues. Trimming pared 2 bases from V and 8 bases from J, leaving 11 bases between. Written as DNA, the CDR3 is TGCGCCAGCAGCTTCTCGTGGGAGGAGCCCCAGCATTTT. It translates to CASSFSWEEPQHF.

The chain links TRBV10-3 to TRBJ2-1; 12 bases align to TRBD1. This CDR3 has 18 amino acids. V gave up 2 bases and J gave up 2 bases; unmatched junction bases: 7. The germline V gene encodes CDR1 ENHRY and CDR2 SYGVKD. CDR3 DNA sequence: TGTGCCATCAGTGAGCGGGACAGGGGGCCGAGCCCCTACAATGAGCAGTTCTTC. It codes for CAISERDRGPSPYNEQFF.

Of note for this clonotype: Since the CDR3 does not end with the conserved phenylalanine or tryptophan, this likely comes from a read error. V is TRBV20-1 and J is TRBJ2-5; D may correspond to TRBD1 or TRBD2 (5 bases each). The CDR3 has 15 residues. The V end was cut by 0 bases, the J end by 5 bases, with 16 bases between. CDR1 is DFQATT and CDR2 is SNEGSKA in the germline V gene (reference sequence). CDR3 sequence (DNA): TGCAGTGCTAGAGAGCGAGGGGCTGTTCGGGAGACCCAGTACGTC. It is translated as CSARERGAVRETQYV.

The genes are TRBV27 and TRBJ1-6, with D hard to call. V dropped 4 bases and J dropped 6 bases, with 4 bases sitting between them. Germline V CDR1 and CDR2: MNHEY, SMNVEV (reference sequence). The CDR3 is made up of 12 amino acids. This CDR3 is CASSYPNSPLHF. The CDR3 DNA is TGTGCCAGCAGTTATCCTAATTCACCCCTCCACTTT.

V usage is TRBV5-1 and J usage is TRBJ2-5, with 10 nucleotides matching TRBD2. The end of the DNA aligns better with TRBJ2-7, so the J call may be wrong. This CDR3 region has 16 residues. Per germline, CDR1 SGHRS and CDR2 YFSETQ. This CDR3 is CASSVGRGLATNEQYF. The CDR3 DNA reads TGCGCCAGCAGTGTAGGGAGGGGACTAGCGACGAACGAGCAGTACTTC.

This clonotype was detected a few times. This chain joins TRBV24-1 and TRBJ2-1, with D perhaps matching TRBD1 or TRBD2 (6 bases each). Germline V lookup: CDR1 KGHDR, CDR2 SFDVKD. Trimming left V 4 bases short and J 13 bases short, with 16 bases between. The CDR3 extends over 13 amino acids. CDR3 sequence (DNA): TGTGCCACCAGTGAGCCGGGGGCACCTTCACAGTTCTTC. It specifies CATSEPGAPSQFF.

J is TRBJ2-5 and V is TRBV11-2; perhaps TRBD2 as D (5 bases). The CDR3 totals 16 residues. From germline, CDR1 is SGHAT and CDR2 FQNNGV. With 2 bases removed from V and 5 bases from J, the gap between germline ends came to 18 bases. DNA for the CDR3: TGTGCCAGCAGCTTACCCCCGGTCAACCCGGGGGAGACCCAGTACTTC. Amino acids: CASSLPPVNPGETQYF. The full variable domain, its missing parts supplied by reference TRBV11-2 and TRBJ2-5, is EAGVAQSPRYKIIEKRQSVAFWCNPISGHATLYWYQQILGQGPKLLIQFQNNGVVDDSQLPKDRFSAERLKGVDSTLKIQPAKLEDSAVYLCASSLPPVNPGETQYFGPGTRLLVL.

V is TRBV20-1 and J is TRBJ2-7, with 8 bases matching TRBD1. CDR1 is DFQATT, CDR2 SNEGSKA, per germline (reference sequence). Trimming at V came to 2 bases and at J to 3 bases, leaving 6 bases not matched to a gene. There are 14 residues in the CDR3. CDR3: CSARRGQESYEQYF. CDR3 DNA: TGCAGTGCTAGAAGGGGACAGGAAAGCTACGAGCAGTACTTC.

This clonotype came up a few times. CDR3 protein: CASTRGARTSGYLEQFF. CDR3 coding DNA: TGTGCCAGCACACGAGGTGCGCGGACTAGCGGGTATCTGGAGCAGTTCTTC. This chain joins TRBV9 and TRBJ2-1, with 11 bases fitting TRBD2. This CDR3 contains 17 residues. Per germline, CDR1 SGDLS and CDR2 YYNGEE. The V segment lost 6 bases and the J segment 10 bases; nucleotides outside the gene matches: 18.

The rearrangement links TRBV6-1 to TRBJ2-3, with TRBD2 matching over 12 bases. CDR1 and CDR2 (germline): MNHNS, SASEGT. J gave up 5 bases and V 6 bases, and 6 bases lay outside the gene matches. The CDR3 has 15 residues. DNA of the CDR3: TGTGCCAGCAGCGCACTAGCGGGGGGAGTAGATACGCAGTATTTT. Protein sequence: CASSALAGGVDTQYF.

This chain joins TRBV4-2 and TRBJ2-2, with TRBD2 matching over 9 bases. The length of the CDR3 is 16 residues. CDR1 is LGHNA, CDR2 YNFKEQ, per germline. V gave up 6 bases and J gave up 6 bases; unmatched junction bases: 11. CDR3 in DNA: TGTGCCAGCAGGCGGAATAGCGGGGGAGTCGCCGGGGAGCTGTTTTTT. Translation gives CASRRNSGGVAGELFF.

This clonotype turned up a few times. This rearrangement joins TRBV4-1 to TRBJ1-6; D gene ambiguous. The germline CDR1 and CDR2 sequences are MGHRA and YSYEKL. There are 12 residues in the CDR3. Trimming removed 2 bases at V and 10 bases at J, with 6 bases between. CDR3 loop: CASSQLNSPLHF. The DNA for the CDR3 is TGCGCCAGCAGCCAACTAAACTCACCCCTCCACTTT.